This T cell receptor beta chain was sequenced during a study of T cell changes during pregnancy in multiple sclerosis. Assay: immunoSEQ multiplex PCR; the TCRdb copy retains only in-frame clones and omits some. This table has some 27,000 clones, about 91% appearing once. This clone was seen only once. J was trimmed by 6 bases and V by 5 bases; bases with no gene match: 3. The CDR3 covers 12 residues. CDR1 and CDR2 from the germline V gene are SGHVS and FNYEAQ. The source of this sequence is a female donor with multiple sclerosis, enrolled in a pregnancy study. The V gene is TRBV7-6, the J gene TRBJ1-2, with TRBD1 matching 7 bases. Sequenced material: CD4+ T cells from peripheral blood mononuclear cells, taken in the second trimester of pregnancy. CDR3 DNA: TGTGCCAGCAGCCTGGGGACAGATGGCTACACCTTC. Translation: CASSLGTDGYTF.